The rows below give T cell receptor beta chains drawn from one sample of a study of blood T cell repertoires in COVID-19. Generated by immunoSEQ multiplex PCR, the TCRdb table keeps only in-frame clones and is missing some. The table records about 270,000 clones, about 90% of them present only once. The sequenced material came from peripheral blood. Receptors originate from a woman between 50 and 59 years old with acute or convalescent COVID-19. The CDR3 runs from the conserved cysteine through the conserved F or W. A D gene is named only where the DNA matches it firmly.

>NA|TRBV29-1
CSVTPGGNYGYTF
>NA|TRBV30
CAWSVMLSSPQHF
>NA|TRBV2
CASTPLMGSDYTF
>NA|TRBV7-2
CASSLGTRQAYEQYF
>NA|TRBV25-1
CASSAGQNYGYTF
>TRBD2|TRBV5-1
CASSLAAWTSGSGEQFF
>NA|TRBV6-2/TRBV6-3
CASSYGGSVGNQPQHF
>TRBD2|TRBV2
CASSGPTSGILYEQYF
>TRBD2|TRBV3-1/TRBV3-2
CASSHPRAGGRPDTQYF
>NA|TRBV9
CASSVADPRIGNTIYF
>TRBD1|TRBV27
CASSPRQGANQPQHF
>NA|TRBV6-5
CASSTDRNYGYTF
>TRBD1|TRBV27
CASSLTGGYSYEQYF
>TRBD2|TRBV30
CAWAGTSGSYEQFF
>TRBD1|TRBV12-5
CASGLGTGTTDTQYF
>NA|TRBV28
CASSLTGKGNQPQHF
>NA|TRBV24-1
CATELLNEQFF
>NA|TRBV9
CASSAPGGAGGNTIYF
>TRBD2|TRBV13
CASSLASGTHSYEQYF
>NA|TRBV24-1
CATSESDKQGNTEAFF
>NA|TRBV2
CASSKNTGFFTGELFF
>NA|TRBV28
CASGSPTDTQYF
>TRBD1|TRBV4-1
CASSARTGFSPLHF
>NA|TRBV27
CASQGGGAYNEQFF
>TRBD2|TRBV5-1
CASSPGLAGGREQYF
>NA|TRBV11-2
CASSPLSDRSNGYTF
>NA|TRBV14
CASSQGSWGLEQFF
>TRBD1|TRBV5-1
CASSGTGGNQPQHF
>NA|TRBV3-1/TRBV3-2
CASSRRGPQETQYF
>TRBD1|TRBV14
CASSPRGEDRRYIQYF
>TRBD2|TRBV19
CASSIIVTSGGSYNEQFF
>NA|TRBV7-8
CASSLTVSNTEAFF
>TRBD2|TRBV5-1
CASSLQSPAGGTYNEQFF
>NA|TRBV5-1
CASSLVPKGHPSGNTIYF
>NA|TRBV7-3
CASSLAENYGYTF
>NA|TRBV24-1
CATSDYGLDTGELFF
>NA|TRBV21-1
CAIRGADLETQYF
>NA|TRBV5-1
CASSFLQVNTGELFF